These 26 T cell receptor beta chains originate from one sample sequenced in a study of CD8+CD57+ T cells in acquired aplastic anemia. Both TCR beta VDJ combination and CDR3 sequence profiling were carried out. Genomic DNA was the template for this profiling. MiXCR was run by TCRdb on the reads, yielding one entry per CDR3 protein. The sample contains around 430,000 distinct CDR3 sequences, roughly 34% of which appear only once. All patients picked for sequencing had shown, by flow cytometry, an expansion of CD8+CD57+ cells. Input material: sorted CD4+, CD8+, or CD8+CD57+ T cells (not recorded which) from PBMCs. Receptors originate from a human donor with aplastic anemia.

V is TRBV27 and J is TRBJ1-2; D perhaps matches TRBD1 (6 bases). The V end lost 3 bases, the J end lost 5 bases, and 13 bases lay between the germline ends. The germline V gene encodes CDR1 MNHEY and CDR2 SMNVEV (reference sequence). The CDR3 is 14 residues long. The CDR3 sequence is CASSFNRAVYGYTF. The CDR3 coding sequence is TGTGCCAGCAGTTTTAACAGGGCGGTATATGGCTACACCTTC.

The sample holds many counts of this clonotype. The chain has TRBV19 and TRBJ2-7; D gene unclear. Germline assignment: CDR1 LNHDA and CDR2 SQIVND (reference sequence). CDR3 length: 14 amino acids. The germline V and J ends were trimmed by 3 bases and 0 bases, with 9 bases remaining between them. The CDR3 DNA is TGTGCCAGTAGTATCGAACGGAACTCCTACGAGCAGTACTTC. Protein sequence: CASSIERNSYEQYF.

This clonotype was counted a few times. This chain links TRBV4-3 with TRBJ1-4; 8 nucleotides match TRBD1. The CDR3 runs to 15 residues. V gave up 3 bases and J gave up 8 bases; unmatched junction bases: 8. Per germline, CDR1 LGHNA and CDR2 YSLEER. The CDR3 protein is CASSHDRGRWEKLFF. Written as DNA, the CDR3 is TGCGCCAGCAGCCATGACAGGGGAAGGTGGGAAAAACTGTTTTTT.

This clonotype was recorded at least ten times. The chain joins TRBV10-3 to TRBJ2-2; D call uncertain. V dropped 3 bases and J dropped 1 base, with 6 bases sitting between them. This CDR3 region has 14 residues. Per germline, CDR1 ENHRY and CDR2 SYGVKD. The CDR3 spells CAISDLKNTGELFF. In DNA form, the CDR3 reads TGTGCCATCAGTGACCTGAAGAACACCGGGGAGCTGTTTTTT.

This clonotype was picked up many times. The genes are TRBV20-1 and TRBJ2-7, with D perhaps given as TRBD1 or TRBD2 (5 bases each). This CDR3 has 12 residues. V was cut by 3 bases and J by 7 bases, with 13 bases left in between. The germline V gene has CDR1 DFQATT and CDR2 SNEGSKA (reference sequence). The CDR3: CSARGTPFEQYF. The CDR3, as DNA: TGCAGTGCTAGGGGGACCCCTTTTGAGCAGTACTTC.

The V call is TRBV6-1, the J call TRBJ2-7; D not certain. V shed 6 bases and J shed 3 bases, with 12 bases lying between them. This CDR3 is 13 amino acids long. Germline V gives CDR1 MNHNS, CDR2 SASEGT. The DNA of the CDR3 is TGTGCCAGCAGGTGGGCGGCATACTACGAGCAGTACTTC. Its protein product is CASRWAAYYEQYF.

This clonotype was detected ten times or more. The J gene is TRBJ2-3, the V gene TRBV7-8; the match to TRBD2 covers 12 bases. The CDR3 has 16 amino acids. From germline, CDR1 is SGHVS and CDR2 FQNEAQ. Trimming at V came to 4 bases and at J to 0 bases, leaving 2 bases not matched to a gene. The CDR3: CASSWGTSGSTDTQYF. The CDR3 DNA reads TGTGCCAGCAGCTGGGGGACTAGCGGGAGCACAGATACGCAGTATTTT.

The chain carries TRBV20-1 and TRBJ1-1, with D tentatively TRBD1 (6 bases). CDR1 DFQATT and CDR2 SNEGSKA come from the germline V gene (reference sequence). The CDR3 runs 14 residues. V lost 0 bases to trimming and J lost 2 bases, with 10 bases between them. CDR3 residues: CSARDRRGNTEAFF. CDR3 nucleotide sequence: TGCAGTGCTAGAGACCGCAGGGGTAACACTGAAGCTTTCTTT.

This clonotype was picked up many times. The V and J genes are TRBV7-9 and TRBJ2-7, with 11 bases matching TRBD1. Germline CDR1 SEHNR, CDR2 FQNEAQ (reference sequence). The junction had 7 bases not matched to a gene; V was cut back by 6 bases and J by 3 bases. The CDR3 covers 15 residues. The CDR3 region is CASSFQGQGVYEQYF. CDR3 nucleotides: TGTGCCAGCAGTTTTCAGGGACAGGGGGTCTACGAGCAGTACTTC.

The table lists this clonotype with a few counts. The chain has TRBV12-3 or TRBV12-4 and TRBJ1-5; D possibly corresponds to TRBD1 (5 bases). The CDR3 is made up of 15 amino acids. V gave up 4 bases and J gave up 0 bases, with 10 bases separating them. This CDR3 is CASSSGTYSNQPQHF. The CDR3 bases are TGTGCCAGCAGTTCTGGGACTTATAGCAATCAGCCCCAGCATTTT.

This clonotype was detected many times. The genes are TRBV19 and TRBJ1-1, with 7 positions matching TRBD1. CDR3 length: 13 residues. The trim removed 9 bases at V and 1 base at J, leaving 5 bases unmatched. Germline V CDR1 and CDR2: LNHDA, SQIVND (reference sequence). CDR3 residues: CASIRQGNTEAFF. Written as DNA, the CDR3 is TGTGCCAGCATCCGACAGGGGAACACTGAAGCTTTCTTT.

This clonotype has at least ten counts. This chain connects TRBV12-3 or TRBV12-4 to TRBJ1-2; 7 bases are a match to TRBD1. V gave up 6 bases and J gave up 6 bases; unmatched junction bases: 13. This CDR3 has 15 residues. CDR3 coding DNA: TGTGCCAGCAGCAGAACTTCCGGGACAGATAATGGCTACACCTTC. Residues: CASSRTSGTDNGYTF.

This clonotype has a count of ten or more. The V and J genes are TRBV5-6 and TRBJ1-2; D remains unclear. The CDR3 length is 12 residues. The germline CDR1 and CDR2 sequences are SGHDT and YYEEEE. Trimming took off 1 base at V and 3 bases at J, with 4 bases between the two ends. Written as DNA, the CDR3 is TGTGCCAGCAGCTTGCTTGACTATGGCTACACCTTC. It codes for CASSLLDYGYTF.

In this sample, this clonotype turned up a few times. This chain uses TRBV5-1 with TRBJ2-3; D call uncertain. The CDR3 contains 13 residues. The V gene's germline CDR1 is SGHRS and CDR2 YFSETQ. Trimming pared 0 bases from V and 3 bases from J, leaving 5 bases between. The CDR3 region has the DNA TGCGCCAGCAGCTTGGCCATGACAGATACGCAGTATTTT. Translated: CASSLAMTDTQYF.

For this clonotype: A much larger clone lies a single base off, so this may be a read error. The CDR3 nucleotides are TGTGCCAGTAGTACCCGACGGGCACTTTCATATGGCTACACCTTC. It translates to CASSTRRALSYGYTF. The rearrangement links TRBV19 to TRBJ1-2, with no clear D. Trimming left V 4 bases short and J 5 bases short, with 17 bases between. The CDR3 consists of 15 residues. The germline V gene encodes CDR1 LNHDA and CDR2 SQIVND (reference sequence).

This clonotype has more than one count but fewer than ten. The V gene is TRBV7-3, the J gene TRBJ1-6; no clear D gene. V lost 5 bases and J 4 bases, leaving 21 bases between the germline ends. Germline V gene lookup returns CDR1 SGHTA and CDR2 FQGTGA. This CDR3 is 18 amino acids long. Here the CDR3 DNA reads TGTGCCAGCAGCCCCCGACACGGGGTTGGTACTTATAATTCACCCCTCCACTTT. This codes for CASSPRHGVGTYNSPLHF.

As for this clonotype: A much bigger clone sits one base away, suggesting this may be a read error. Given the absence of the conserved phenylalanine or tryptophan at the CDR3 end, a read error is likely. J is TRBJ1-2 and V is TRBV20-1; D is possibly TRBD1 (6 bases). Trimming stripped 4 bases from V and 6 bases from J, with 15 bases between. The CDR3 length is 13 residues. Looked up from germline, CDR1 is DFQATT and CDR2 is SNEGSKA (reference sequence). CDR3 loop: CSAKTTGRDGYTL. The CDR3 nucleotides read TGCAGTGCTAAAACTACAGGGAGGGATGGCTACACCCTC.

The CDR3 region is CASSFRDSTDTQYF. The CDR3 coding sequence is TGTGCCAGCAGCTTTCGGGACAGCACAGATACGCAGTATTTT. The chain combines TRBV7-9 with TRBJ2-3, with D tentatively TRBD1 or TRBD2 (5 bases each). With 3 bases removed from V and 0 bases from J, the gap between germline ends came to 7 bases. Germline CDR1 is SEHNR and CDR2 is FQNEAQ (reference sequence). This CDR3 contains 14 residues.

In DNA, the CDR3 is TGCAGTGCACCGCGGGCAGGGGGGAATCAGCCCCAGCATTTT. Amino acids: CSAPRAGGNQPQHF. The chain recombines TRBV20-1 with TRBJ1-5; 7 bases are shared with TRBD1. CDR3 length: 14 residues. The ends lost 6 bases at V and 4 bases at J; junction bases unmatched: 9. Germline loops: CDR1 DFQATT, CDR2 SNEGSKA (reference sequence).

V is TRBV27 and J is TRBJ2-7; no definite D call. Germline CDR1 is MNHEY and CDR2 is SMNVEV (reference sequence). Trimming took 10 bases from V and 1 from J, leaving 17 bases between them. The CDR3 has 14 residues. CDR3 DNA sequence: TGTGCCACAAGGATCCACTCTGGGTCCTACGAGCAGTACTTC. It is translated as CATRIHSGSYEQYF.

This clonotype was found many times. The V call is TRBV7-9, the J call TRBJ2-7; 7 nucleotides match TRBD2. The V segment lost 5 bases and the J segment 1 base; nucleotides outside the gene matches: 2. Germline CDR1 reads SEHNR; CDR2 reads FQNEAQ (reference sequence). The length of the CDR3 is 13 residues. CDR3: CASSPAGSYEQYF. The CDR3 region has the DNA TGTGCCAGCAGCCCAGCGGGATCCTACGAGCAGTACTTC.

This clonotype was seen more than once but under ten times. The chain couples TRBV20-1 to TRBJ1-4, with D unresolved. V shed 6 bases and J shed 7 bases, with 6 bases lying between them. This CDR3 is 10 amino acids long. CDR1 and CDR2 (germline): DFQATT, SNEGSKA (reference sequence). The CDR3 DNA sequence: TGCAGTGCAAGACCTGAAAAACTGTTTTTT. Protein: CSARPEKLFF.

The sample holds a few counts of this clonotype. The rearrangement joins TRBV2 to TRBJ2-2; TRBD2 matches at 8 bases. CDR1 and CDR2 (germline): SNHLY, FYNNEI. The CDR3 is made up of 15 amino acids. V dropped 7 bases and J dropped 5; count of bases not matched to a gene: 9. CDR3 loop: CASTIGLAETGELFF. The CDR3 DNA is TGTGCCAGCACTATTGGACTAGCTGAAACCGGGGAGCTGTTTTTT. Drawing the rest from reference TRBV2 and TRBJ2-2, the complete variable domain is EPEVTQTPSHQVTQMGQEVILRCVPISNHLYFYWYRQILGQKVEFLVSFYNNEISEKSEIFDDQFSVERPDGSNFTLKIRSTKLEDSAMYFCASTIGLAETGELFFGEGSRLTVL.

This chain links TRBV11-1 with TRBJ2-5; 7 positions match TRBD2. The ends lost 1 base at V and 4 bases at J; junction bases unmatched: 9. CDR3 length equals 16 residues. CDR1 is SGHAT, CDR2 FQDESV, per germline (reference sequence). CDR3 amino acids: CASSLVGLAVGETQYF. The CDR3 region has the DNA TGTGCCAGCAGCTTAGTAGGGCTAGCGGTGGGAGAGACCCAGTACTTC.

This clonotype was detected ten times or more. This chain uses TRBV4-3 with TRBJ1-1; a possible D gene is TRBD1 (6 bases). Trimming shortened V by 3 bases and J by 1 base, and 9 bases separated the two germline ends. This CDR3 has 14 amino acids. CDR1 and CDR2 from the germline V gene are LGHNA and YSLEER. The CDR3 DNA is TGCGCCAGCAGCCAGATGGGACAGAACACTGAAGCTTTCTTT. This translates into CASSQMGQNTEAFF.

Remarks on this clonotype: A read error may be the cause here, since a much bigger clone is one base away. It is likely a read error, because the conserved phenylalanine at the end of the CDR3 is missing. The CDR3 DNA reads TGTGCCAGCAGTTACTCGAAAGGGAACACTGAAGCTTTCCTT. Translated: CASSYSKGNTEAFL. The chain uses TRBV10-3 and TRBJ1-1; D remains unclear. The CDR3 spans 14 residues. Germline V gene sequence: CDR1 ENHRY, CDR2 SYGVKD.